The 21 T cell receptor beta chains presented below share a single source sample, sequenced in a study of cytomegalovirus exposure and HLA in healthy donors listed by TCRdb under 2017. Libraries were prepared through the immunoSEQ multiplex PCR assay. For the multiplex PCR, a mixture combining 60 forward primers for TCR Vbeta segments and 13 reverse primers for TCR Jbeta segments was used. TCRdb re-hosts the immuneACCESS table, in-frame sequences only. Its copies lack some clones; in the studies checked, an unresolved V gene accounts for under half of them, and the cause for the rest is not known. The table for this sample lists 200,000 or so clones; 55% to 75% of them were counted only once. The ten largest make up roughly 2.5% of the sample. Sequencing was performed on PBMCs. The receptors shown here come from a man in his forties in good health and CMV-seropositive.

J is TRBJ1-4 and V is TRBV27; D ambiguous. Per the germline V gene, CDR1 is MNHEY and CDR2 is SMNVEV (reference sequence). The V end lost 6 bases, the J end lost 10 bases, and 18 bases lay between the germline ends. This CDR3 comprises 14 residues. CDR3 DNA: TGTGCCAGCAGCCCGGAACAACAGACCGGAAAACTGTTTTTT. Protein sequence: CASSPEQQTGKLFF.

The chain links TRBV11-2 to TRBJ2-5; 12 bases are shared with TRBD2. With V trimmed by 4 bases and J by 5 bases, 5 bases remained unmatched. Germline V gives CDR1 SGHAT, CDR2 FQNNGV. The CDR3 loop spans 15 amino acids. In DNA form, the CDR3 reads TGTGCCAGCAGCTCCAGACTAGCGGGGGTGGAGACCCAGTACTTC. Translation gives CASSSRLAGVETQYF.

V usage is TRBV11-2 and J usage is TRBJ2-7, with 8 bases that match TRBD1. V dropped 4 bases and J dropped 3; count of bases not matched to a gene: 5. The CDR3 runs 14 residues. Looked up from germline, CDR1 is SGHAT and CDR2 is FQNNGV. The CDR3, as DNA: TGTGCCAGCAGCTGGACAGGGAGTAGCTACGAGCAGTACTTC. Protein: CASSWTGSSYEQYF.

The J gene is TRBJ1-2, the V gene TRBV7-8; TRBD1 matches 7 bases. The V segment lost 2 bases and the J segment 5 bases; nucleotides outside the gene matches: 8. Per germline, CDR1 SGHVS and CDR2 FQNEAQ. The CDR3 sequence is 15 residues long. The CDR3 DNA reads TGTGCCAGCAGCTTAACCTGGGGACAGACTTATGGCTACACCTTC. It specifies CASSLTWGQTYGYTF.

The chain is built from TRBV5-4 and TRBJ2-3; 7 bases align to TRBD1. The CDR3 is made up of 16 amino acids. V lost 4 bases and J lost 1; bases outside the gene matches: 9. In germline, CDR1 is SGHNT, CDR2 YYREEE (reference sequence). The CDR3: CASSPQGEQGTDTQYF. The DNA for the CDR3 is TGTGCCAGCAGCCCCCAGGGGGAACAGGGCACAGATACGCAGTATTTT.

This clone has just one count. The V call is TRBV15, the J call TRBJ2-1; D remains unclear. CDR1 is LNHNV and CDR2 is YYDKDF in the germline V gene (reference sequence). This CDR3 contains 12 residues. The ends were cut back, 8 bases at V and 2 bases at J, with 7 bases in the middle. CDR3 loop: CATSRTYNEQFF. The CDR3 DNA reads TGTGCCACCTCCAGGACCTACAATGAGCAGTTCTTC.

V is TRBV11-2 and J is TRBJ1-2, with no clear D. Trimming cost V 0 bases and J 14 bases, with 13 bases left between them. This CDR3 is built from 12 residues. The germline V gene encodes CDR1 SGHAT and CDR2 FQNNGV. CDR3 in amino acids: CASSLEGQARTF. In DNA form, the CDR3 reads TGTGCCAGCAGCTTAGAGGGCCAGGCCCGGACCTTC.

The rearrangement joins TRBV5-1 to TRBJ2-3; 8 bases line up with TRBD2. The CDR3 runs 14 residues. CDR1 is SGHRS and CDR2 is YFSETQ in the germline V gene. V lost 5 bases and J lost 3; bases outside the gene matches: 5. The CDR3 reads CASRWSGGTDTQYF. The CDR3 DNA is TGCGCCAGCAGATGGTCGGGAGGGACAGATACGCAGTATTTT.

The rearrangement links TRBV2 to TRBJ1-6; 7 positions agree with TRBD1. The V gene end was trimmed by 6 bases and the J gene end by 0 bases; junction bases not matched to a gene: 5. The CDR3 covers 16 residues. The germline V gene encodes CDR1 SNHLY and CDR2 FYNNEI. The CDR3 protein is CASSQRDSSYNSPLHF. CDR3 sequence (DNA): TGTGCCAGCAGCCAACGGGACAGCTCCTATAATTCACCCCTCCACTTT.

The chain is built from TRBV6-6 and TRBJ2-7; a weak D match, TRBD2 (6 bases). The V gene's germline CDR1 is MNHNY and CDR2 SVGAGI (reference sequence). CDR3 length equals 14 residues. The V gene lost 8 bases and the J gene lost 9 bases, with 23 bases spanning the gap. In DNA, the CDR3 is TGTGCCAGCGGACCGAGCGGGCCCCGATCGGGGCAGTACTTC. Residues: CASGPSGPRSGQYF.

This clone was detected only a few times. The V call is TRBV5-1, the J call TRBJ2-5; a possible D gene is TRBD1 (5 bases). The ends were cut back, 0 bases at V and 2 bases at J, with 5 bases in the middle. Germline CDR1 SGHRS, CDR2 YFSETQ. The CDR3 spans 13 residues. This chain's CDR3 is CASSLGQQETQYF. The CDR3 DNA reads as TGCGCCAGCAGCTTGGGACAGCAAGAGACCCAGTACTTC. Variable domain in full (rest from reference TRBV5-1 and TRBJ2-5): KAGVTQTPRYLIKTRGQQVTLSCSPISGHRSVSWYQQTPGQGLQFLFEYFSETQRNKGNFPGRFSGRQFSNSRSEMNVSTLELGDSALYLCASSLGQQETQYFGPGTRLLVL.

This clone was seen only a few times. This chain connects TRBV10-3 to TRBJ1-1, with 11 positions matching TRBD1. Germline V gene sequence: CDR1 ENHRY, CDR2 SYGVKD. V gave up 5 bases and J gave up 3 bases; unmatched junction bases: 8. The CDR3 is made up of 16 amino acids. The CDR3 sequence is CAISTGTGGRDTEAFF. The CDR3 DNA sequence: TGTGCCATCAGTACCGGGACAGGGGGAAGGGACACTGAAGCTTTCTTT.

The chain links TRBV9 to TRBJ1-4; 11 bases are a match to TRBD1. Germline-derived CDR1 and CDR2 are SGDLS and YYNGEE. The CDR3 extends over 17 amino acids. V shed 3 bases and J 2 bases; nucleotides not matched to a gene: 6. Here the CDR3 DNA reads TGTGCCAGCAGCGAAGGACAGGGGGCGGCGACTAATGAAAAACTGTTTTTT. It encodes CASSEGQGAATNEKLFF.

The chain is built from TRBV27 and TRBJ1-5, with a weak D call TRBD1 (5 bases). Germline loops: CDR1 MNHEY, CDR2 SMNVEV (reference sequence). The CDR3 contains 13 residues. Here the CDR3 DNA reads TGTGCAACCCGCCGGGGGGGCAATCAGCCCCAGCATTTT. Protein sequence: CATRRGGNQPQHF.

This sequence joins TRBV7-8 and TRBJ2-1, with 14 bases aligning to TRBD2. Trimming at V came to 6 bases and at J to 4 bases, leaving 5 bases not matched to a gene. Germline V gene sequence: CDR1 SGHVS, CDR2 FQNEAQ. This CDR3 has 16 residues. In nucleotides, the CDR3 is TGTGCCAGCAGGCGGACTAGCGGGGGGCAGTACAATGAGCAGTTCTTC. It yields the protein CASRRTSGGQYNEQFF.

This chain links TRBV4-3 with TRBJ1-1; D is possibly TRBD1 (5 bases). Trimming left V 2 bases short and J 3 bases short, with 13 bases between. This CDR3 is built from 15 residues. Germline values: CDR1 LGHNA, CDR2 YSLEER. This chain's CDR3 is CASSQIRWGDTEAFF. The CDR3 nucleotides are TGCGCCAGCAGCCAAATAAGATGGGGGGACACTGAAGCTTTCTTT.

The chain uses TRBV7-8 and TRBJ2-1; TRBD2 aligns across 9 bases. The CDR3 is made up of 17 amino acids. Trimming cost V 6 bases and J 6 bases; bases outside gene matches: 15. Germline V CDR1 and CDR2: SGHVS, FQNEAQ. The CDR3 is CASSPRGSGGRGNEQFF. The CDR3 DNA follows: TGTGCCAGCAGTCCAAGGGGTAGCGGGGGCCGGGGCAATGAGCAGTTCTTC.

The chain recombines TRBV9 with TRBJ1-3, with D uncertain. This CDR3 has 12 residues. Trimming stripped 4 bases from V and 4 bases from J, with 6 bases between. CDR1 is SGDLS and CDR2 is YYNGEE in the germline V gene. The CDR3 here is CASSPLGNTIYF. In nucleotides, the CDR3 is TGTGCCAGCAGCCCCCTAGGAAACACCATATATTTT.

With regard to this clone: Other DNA sequences from this sample encode an identical CDR3 as well. V is TRBV11-1 and J is TRBJ2-7; D is unclear. V was cut by 6 bases and J by 4 bases, with 13 bases left in between. The CDR3 length is 13 residues. Germline loops: CDR1 SGHAT, CDR2 FQDESV (reference sequence). Written as DNA, the CDR3 is TGTGCCAGCAGTTTTGATAGGAGTTACGAGCAGTACTTC. It translates to CASSFDRSYEQYF. The variable domain in full, completed from reference TRBV11-1 and TRBJ2-7, reads EAEVAQSPRYKITEKSQAVAFWCDPISGHATLYWYRQILGQGPELLVQFQDESVVDDSQLPKDRFSAERLKGVDSTLKIQPAELGDSAMYLCASSFDRSYEQYFGPGTRLTVT.

V usage is TRBV6-5 and J usage is TRBJ2-5; maybe TRBD1 (5 bases). TRBJ2-7 explains the end of the DNA better; the J call may be wrong. Germline values: CDR1 MNHEY, CDR2 SVGAGI. The CDR3 length is 15 residues. CDR3 nucleotide sequence: TGTGCCAGCAGGGCTGCGACAGTGGCCTCCTACGAGCAGTACTTC. Protein product: CASRAATVASYEQYF.

This chain links TRBV19 with TRBJ1-3; TRBD1 is a possible D gene (5 bases). Trimming removed 9 bases from V and 2 bases from J, with 11 bases in between. Germline V lookup: CDR1 LNHDA, CDR2 SQIVND (reference sequence). The CDR3 runs to 13 residues. The CDR3 region has the DNA TGTGCCAGCCTGGGGGGTCCTGGAAACACCATATATTTT. Protein: CASLGGPGNTIYF.